This is a list of T cell receptor beta chains from one sample in a study of shared T cell receptors in the human thymus. Libraries were prepared by immunoSEQ multiplex PCR; TCRdb keeps only in-frame clonotypes and omits some of them. The sample lists approximately 660,000 clones; around 87% were seen once. These data were also reused for a study on human thymus T cells.

The sequenced sample was thymocytes. The receptors here all came from a boy under two years old with a congenital heart defect. Each CDR3 is given with its conserved first and last residue. Each record gives: D gene, V gene, clone size, J gene, CDR3 length, CDR3 protein, CDR3 DNA. The D gene is left open where the match is weak. Only some rows state a clone size, as once, few, many or a class for expanded clones.

TRBD2	TRBV11-2	.	TRBJ2-3	18	CASSTRTSGRARSDTQYF	TGTGCCAGCAGCACCCGGACTAGCGGGAGGGCCAGGTCAGATACGCAGTATTTT
TRBD1	TRBV18	.	TRBJ1-2	15	CASSRPGQGNYGYTF	TGTGCCAGCTCACGACCGGGACAGGGGAACTATGGCTACACCTTC
TRBD2	TRBV7-6	.	TRBJ2-3	16	CASSLLSGRERDTQYF	TGTGCCAGCAGCTTACTCAGCGGGAGGGAGAGGGATACGCAGTATTTT
.	TRBV27	.	TRBJ2-7	18	CASSPQGVGVPSLYEQYF	TGTGCCAGCAGTCCACAGGGTGTTGGGGTCCCATCACTTTACGAGCAGTACTTC
.	TRBV6-5	.	TRBJ1-1	12	CASYREHTEAFF	TGTGCCTCCTACAGGGAACACACTGAAGCTTTCTTT
.	TRBV7-9	once	TRBJ1-3	18	CASSLNCTRDYSGNTIYF	TGTGCCAGCAGCTTAAACTGTACTCGGGACTACTCTGGAAACACCATATATTTT
.	TRBV14	.	TRBJ2-7	15	CASSHRTKPGYEQYF	TGTGCCAGCAGCCACCGGACTAAGCCAGGCTACGAGCAGTACTTC
TRBD1	TRBV4-3	.	TRBJ1-2	19	CASSQEGLLWTGGRYGYTF	TGCGCCAGCAGCCAAGAGGGGCTCCTTTGGACAGGGGGCAGGTATGGCTACACCTTC
TRBD1	TRBV18	few	TRBJ2-5	14	CASSLSQGIETQYF	TGTGCCAGCTCACTATCACAGGGGATAGAGACCCAGTACTTC
TRBD1	TRBV30	once	TRBJ1-3	14	CAWSGDRSGNTIYF	TGTGCCTGGAGTGGGGACAGGTCTGGAAACACCATATATTTT
.	TRBV27	.	TRBJ1-1	14	CASSHRVGDTEAFF	TGTGCCAGCAGCCACAGGGTGGGGGACACTGAAGCTTTCTTT
TRBD2	TRBV5-1	.	TRBJ2-7	18	CASSPTSRPSGGDYEQYF	TGCGCCAGCAGCCCTACCTCCCGCCCTAGCGGGGGGGACTACGAGCAGTACTTC
TRBD2	TRBV4-2	.	TRBJ2-7	19	CASSQGPPSGRESPYEQYF	TGTGCCAGCAGCCAAGGCCCTCCTAGCGGGAGGGAATCACCCTACGAGCAGTACTTC
.	TRBV5-4	.	TRBJ2-3	14	CASSLGTTLDTQYF	TGTGCCAGCAGCTTAGGAACTACCTTAGATACGCAGTATTTT
.	TRBV27	.	TRBJ1-4	14	CASSPDRKNEKLFF	TGTGCCAGCAGTCCCGACAGGAAGAATGAAAAACTGTTTTTT
TRBD2	TRBV14	.	TRBJ2-2	13	CASRLAETGELFF	TGTGCCAGCAGACTAGCGGAGACCGGGGAGCTGTTTTTT
.	TRBV27	.	TRBJ1-2	14	CASSSTGTPDGYTF	TGTGCCAGCAGTTCCACCGGGACACCCGATGGCTACACCTTC
TRBD1	TRBV28	.	TRBJ2-1	13	CASSRTGANEQFF	TGTGCCAGCAGCAGAACAGGGGCCAATGAGCAGTTCTTC
TRBD1	TRBV6-1	.	TRBJ1-1	14	CASTPGGFNTEAFF	TGTGCCAGCACCCCAGGGGGATTCAACACTGAAGCTTTCTTT
.	TRBV28	few	TRBJ1-5	18	CASSFRRRAPITNQPQHF	TGTGCCAGCAGTTTCCGGCGGCGGGCGCCTATAACCAATCAGCCCCAGCATTTT
TRBD2	TRBV19	.	TRBJ2-7	15	CASSPSSGRGDEQYF	TGTGCCAGTAGTCCGAGTAGCGGGAGGGGCGACGAGCAGTACTTC
TRBD1	TRBV5-5	.	TRBJ2-7	15	CASSRIGTDSYEQYF	TGTGCCAGCAGCCGGATAGGGACAGACTCCTACGAGCAGTACTTC